The 20 T cell receptor beta chains in this list originate from one sample, sequenced in a study of T cells in Graves' hyperthyroidism and ophthalmopathy. TCR beta CDR3 region amplification was performed from RNA transcripts. First-round RT-PCR of the TCR CDR3 relied on the HTBI primer set. TCRdb re-called the multiplex PCR reads with MiXCR, one entry per CDR3 protein. The table includes 450,000 to 600,000 distinct CDR3 sequences, roughly 15% detected once. The specimen sequenced was blood. The receptors derive from a woman in her forties with Graves' hyperthyroidism.

This clonotype was found a few times. The gene calls are TRBV11-2 and TRBJ2-2; no clear D gene. Germline CDR1 reads SGHAT; CDR2 reads FQNNGV. There are 14 residues in the CDR3. The V end was cut by 2 bases, the J end by 1 base, with 5 bases between. CDR3 DNA: TGTGCCAGCAGCTTAAGCATGAACACCGGGGAGCTGTTTTTT. Protein product: CASSLSMNTGELFF.

This clonotype was seen many times. J is TRBJ2-1 and V is TRBV30; 9 positions agree with TRBD2. Per germline, CDR1 GTSNPN and CDR2 SVGIG (reference sequence). This CDR3 has 15 residues. V lost 3 bases and J lost 7; bases outside the gene matches: 10. CDR3: CAWRPLAGGGNEQFF. DNA for the CDR3: TGTGCCTGGAGACCTCTCGCGGGAGGGGGAAATGAGCAGTTCTTC.

This clonotype occurred many times. The chain couples TRBV20-1 to TRBJ2-3; a possible D gene is TRBD2 (6 bases). V was clipped by 5 bases and J by 0 bases, with 15 bases between them. The CDR3 is 15 amino acids. The germline gives CDR1 DFQATT, CDR2 SNEGSKA (reference sequence). The chain's CDR3 is CSAGSSGTSTDTQYF. The CDR3 region has the DNA TGCAGTGCTGGGAGTAGCGGAACTAGCACAGATACGCAGTATTTT.

The V gene is TRBV7-8, the J gene TRBJ2-1; 7 bases are a match to TRBD1. With 5 bases clipped from V and 6 bases from J, the junction kept 10 bases outside the gene matches. The length of the CDR3 is 15 residues. Germline assignment: CDR1 SGHVS and CDR2 FQNEAQ. CDR3 residues: CASSLSQGVFNEQFF. DNA of the CDR3: TGTGCCAGCAGCCTATCCCAGGGGGTATTCAATGAGCAGTTCTTC.

This clonotype came up many times. The J gene is TRBJ2-7, the V gene TRBV29-1, with TRBD2 identical over 11 bases. V shed 4 bases and J 1 base; nucleotides not matched to a gene: 3. There are 14 residues in the CDR3. The germline gives CDR1 SQVTM, CDR2 ANQGSEA. CDR3 in amino acids: CSVVLAGGSYEQYF. The CDR3 DNA reads as TGCAGCGTTGTTCTAGCGGGAGGATCCTACGAGCAGTACTTC.

The J gene is TRBJ2-5, the V gene TRBV7-9; 9 bases fit TRBD1. V was clipped by 2 bases and J by 4 bases; unmatched bases: 5. Per germline, CDR1 SEHNR and CDR2 FQNEAQ (reference sequence). This CDR3 contains 15 residues. The CDR3 protein is CASSLNTGGAETQYF. The CDR3, as DNA: TGTGCCAGCAGCTTAAACACAGGGGGCGCAGAGACCCAGTACTTC.

This clonotype was found many times. The chain joins TRBV12-5 to TRBJ2-3, with 10 bases that match TRBD1. The V gene's germline CDR1 is LGHNT and CDR2 FRNRAP. The CDR3 sequence is 14 residues long. With 4 bases clipped from V and 3 bases from J, the junction kept 1 base outside the gene matches. The CDR3 DNA reads as TGTGCTAGTGGTTGGGGACAGGGGACAGATACGCAGTATTTT. This gives the protein CASGWGQGTDTQYF.

This clonotype occurred many times. This rearrangement joins TRBV12-3 or TRBV12-4 to TRBJ2-7, with a possible D match to TRBD1 (5 bases). V lost 4 bases to trimming and J lost 0 bases, with 7 bases between them. The CDR3 extends over 13 amino acids. In DNA form, the CDR3 reads TGTGCCAGCAGTTCAGGGTTCTCCTACGAGCAGTACTTC. This translates into CASSSGFSYEQYF.

This clonotype was seen ten or more times. J is TRBJ1-5 and V is TRBV24-1; TRBD1 matches 9 bases. With V trimmed by 2 bases and J by 1 base, 5 bases remained unmatched. Looked up from germline, CDR1 is KGHDR and CDR2 is SFDVKD. This CDR3 has 17 amino acids. The CDR3 region has the DNA TGTGCCACCAGTGATTCCCCCGGGACAGGGAGCAATCAGCCCCAGCATTTT. It codes for CATSDSPGTGSNQPQHF.

The sample holds a few counts of this clonotype. The genes are TRBV9 and TRBJ2-3; TRBD1 is a possible D gene (6 bases). Trimming cost V 0 bases and J 5 bases, with 10 bases left between them. There are 14 residues in the CDR3. Germline CDR1 reads SGDLS; CDR2 reads YYNGEE. This CDR3 is CASSVAGGGDTQYF. DNA for the CDR3: TGTGCCAGCAGCGTAGCTGGGGGCGGAGATACGCAGTATTTT.

The chain combines TRBV9 with TRBJ1-6; possible D gene TRBD1, 5 bases. Germline lookup yields CDR1 SGDLS and CDR2 YYNGEE. The CDR3 runs 14 residues. V dropped 0 bases and J dropped 10 bases, with 11 bases sitting between them. CDR3 residues: CASSVGDRGSPLHF. The CDR3, as DNA: TGTGCCAGCAGCGTAGGCGACAGAGGGTCACCCCTCCACTTT. Using reference TRBV9 and TRBJ1-6 for the parts outside the CDR3, the full variable domain is DSGVTQTPKHLITATGQRVTLRCSPRSGDLSVYWYQQSLDQGLQFLIQYYNGEERAKGNILERFSAQQFPDLHSELNLSSLELGDSALYFCASSVGDRGSPLHFGNGTRLTVT.

The gene calls are TRBV28 and TRBJ2-3; D possibly uses TRBD1 or TRBD2 (6 bases each). This CDR3 region has 14 residues. Germline V gene sequence: CDR1 MDHEN, CDR2 SYDVKM. The V end lost 10 bases, the J end lost 3 bases, and 17 bases lay between the germline ends. CDR3: CAIEGGSRTDTQYF. The CDR3 nucleotides are TGTGCCATCGAGGGGGGATCGAGAACAGATACGCAGTATTTT.

This clonotype has more than one count but fewer than ten. This chain joins TRBV10-1 and TRBJ2-2; D unclear. The V gene lost 0 bases and the J gene lost 5 bases, with 10 bases spanning the gap. Germline values: CDR1 WNHNN, CDR2 SYGVQD (reference sequence). This CDR3 region has 15 residues. The CDR3 spells CASSESTGWTGELFF. The CDR3 DNA follows: TGCGCCAGCAGTGAGTCGACCGGGTGGACCGGGGAGCTGTTTTTT.

There are a few counts of this clonotype. A read error is possible here, since a much larger clone lies one base away. J is TRBJ2-1 and V is TRBV11-2, with TRBD1 matching 8 bases. The CDR3 spans 15 residues. V dropped 5 bases and J dropped 7; count of bases not matched to a gene: 10. Germline values: CDR1 SGHAT, CDR2 FQNNGV. The CDR3 region has the DNA TGTGCCAGCAGCCCTCTCGGGACAGGCCGGAATGAGCAGTTCTTC. This translates into CASSPLGTGRNEQFF. The variable domain in full, completed from reference TRBV11-2 and TRBJ2-1, reads EAGVAQSPRYKIIEKRQSVAFWCNPISGHATLYWYQQILGQGPKLLIQFQNNGVVDDSQLPKDRFSAERLKGVDSTLKIQPAKLEDSAVYLCASSPLGTGRNEQFFGPGTRLTVL.

The gene calls are TRBV13 and TRBJ1-5; maybe TRBD1 (5 bases). Trimming shortened V by 5 bases and J by 6 bases, and 17 bases separated the two germline ends. CDR1 and CDR2 from the germline V gene are PRHDT and FYEKMQ (reference sequence). The CDR3 is 15 residues long. Written as DNA, the CDR3 is TGTGCCAGCAGCGCGGGACTTGGGGGGGTTCAGCCCCAGCATTTT. This codes for CASSAGLGGVQPQHF.

The chain couples TRBV5-8 to TRBJ1-4, with 12 bases identical to TRBD1. The germline gives CDR1 SGHTS, CDR2 YDEGEE. The CDR3 runs 17 residues. The V gene end was trimmed by 4 bases and the J gene end by 3 bases; junction bases not matched to a gene: 7. CDR3 sequence reads: CASSPGQGAFPNEKLFF. The CDR3 nucleotides are TGTGCCAGCAGCCCGGGACAGGGGGCTTTTCCTAATGAAAAACTGTTTTTT.

This clonotype was observed a few times. The chain employs TRBV9 and TRBJ2-2; TRBD2 is a possible D gene (5 bases). The germline gives CDR1 SGDLS, CDR2 YYNGEE. There are 15 residues in the CDR3. Trimming stripped 0 bases from V and 5 bases from J, with 11 bases between. CDR3 coding DNA: TGTGCCAGCAGCGTAGTCGGTAGCGAAACCGGGGAGCTGTTTTTT. Its translation: CASSVVGSETGELFF.

This clonotype was counted ten times or more. The V gene is TRBV27, the J gene TRBJ2-7, with D perhaps TRBD1 or TRBD2 (5 bases each). This CDR3 spans 15 amino acids. Germline V lookup: CDR1 MNHEY, CDR2 SMNVEV (reference sequence). V lost 6 bases and J 6 bases, leaving 21 bases between the germline ends. In DNA, the CDR3 is TGTGCCAGCAGCCCATCAACGGTCGGGGCCCTCGAGCAGTACTTC. Its protein is CASSPSTVGALEQYF.

There are many counts of this clonotype. This chain uses TRBV20-1 with TRBJ2-7; D call uncertain. Between the trimmed V and J ends, which lost 4 bases and 3 bases, there was a span of 7 bases. CDR3 length: 11 amino acids. CDR1 and CDR2 from the germline V gene are DFQATT and SNEGSKA (reference sequence). CDR3: CSAMFGYEQYF. In nucleotides, the CDR3 is TGCAGTGCTATGTTCGGCTACGAGCAGTACTTC.

For this clonotype: With a much larger clone just one base away, this may be a read error. The chain couples TRBV20-1 to TRBJ2-7, with 13 bases fitting TRBD2. In germline, CDR1 is DFQATT, CDR2 SNEGSKA (reference sequence). V dropped 6 bases and J dropped 7; count of bases not matched to a gene: 6. The CDR3 runs 13 residues. In DNA form, the CDR3 reads TGCAGTGCCGGACTAGCGGGAGTCTATGAGCAGTACTTC. Protein: CSAGLAGVYEQYF.